The sequence of this T cell receptor beta chain was determined in a study of beta chain features in type 1 diabetes (dated by TCRdb to between 2017 and 2018). About the investigation overall: No differences in mean age, gender distribution, total cell number or subset yield were found between patients and healthy donors. A total of roughly 99,000,000 sorted cells were examined across all samples, and the number of cells per subset was strongly correlated with RNA yield. The study compared the TCRB repertoires of sorted circulating CD4+ T cell subsets in recently diagnosed type 1 diabetes patients with those in matched healthy donors. Regulatory and stem cell-like memory subsets were isolated from only 8 patients and about 8 healthy donors, whereas naive and central memory subsets came from all 28 donors.

This clone was counted a single time. Its cognate antigen has yet to be identified. No per-base quality is available; no much larger clone lies one base away. Findings and caveats that apply to the study as a whole: PCR might favor shorter templates, but patient and control samples were amplified and corrected together, so any skew would affect both groups equally. Fewer insertions and more nucleotide deletions at VDJ recombination sites were observed in patients with type 1 diabetes, implying thymic rearrangement abnormalities. Because cDNA rather than genomic DNA was sequenced, highly expressing activated cells could have been over-represented, although no difference in activation and CD3 levels was found between groups. Because small numbers of individuals were included in the HLA sub-analyses, any influence of HLA type on TCRB rearrangement was left unresolved. In all four CD4+ subsets, TCRB CDR3 length was moderately but significantly shorter in type 1 diabetes patients. Naive, central memory and regulatory TCRB repertoires appeared to be more alike among patients than among healthy donors.

All of the isolated RNA was reverse transcribed with the High Capacity cDNA Reverse Transcription Kit, so expressed TCRB transcripts were sequenced. Naive, central memory and regulatory T cell samples underwent deep immunoSEQ sequencing, averaging about 3.57 million total reads per sample. Sorted cells were lysed in RLT buffer, and RNA was extracted using DNase-treated RNeasy Micro or Mini kits according to cell number. Each cell subset was processed separately to prevent cross-contamination, with patient and healthy donor samples processed together. The immunoSEQ multiplex PCR was used to amplify TCRB sequences from cDNA, yielding 87-bp fragments that span the CDR3 region. The amplicons were sequenced using the Illumina HiSeq platform. As for the original processing: PCR bias was computationally corrected using synthetic template baselines, reads within Hamming distance 2 were collapsed, and singletons that could not be merged were discarded. Reads were aligned against IMGT so that V, D and J genes, CDR3 length and insertions or deletions at six rearrangement sites could be assigned. Within each subset, clonotype counts were normalized to sorted cell number, after which true diversity and Gini coefficients were computed with the tcR R package. The overlap coefficient, calculated on TCRB nucleotide sequences, was used to quantify repertoire sharing. Out-of-frame TCRB sequences from naive cells were analyzed as a proxy for the pre-selection repertoire. This immuneACCESS table, as held by TCRdb, lists in-frame sequences with V and J called but not all clones. Of the missing ones, under half trace to an unresolved V gene in checked studies; the others have no known cause. That table is the source of V, J and clone size, and D and trimming were worked out from the DNA. A total of about 710,000 clones appear in this sample, more than 13% of them only once. 0.035% to 0.045% of the sample rests with the top ten.

Here V drops 6 bases and J drops 4 bases, and the junction holds 8 bases not matched to any gene. The CDR3 runs 14 residues from the cysteine to the phenylalanine. Just the 42-base CDR3 DNA is kept, in frame starting at base 1. Sequences MNHEY (CDR1) and SMNVEV (CDR2) are obtained from the germline V gene (reference sequence). A single peripheral blood draw of approximately 110 mL on average was collected from each donor into heparinised tubes. Using a panel that included CD45RO, CCR7, CD25, CD127, CD95 and CD27, naive, central memory, regulatory and stem cell-like memory CD4+ T cells were sorted on a BD FACSAria II. Purity was above 98% for every sorted population. PBMCs were isolated immediately by Lymphoprep density gradient centrifugation and stained directly without culture. Samples were stained and sorted in pairs, with one healthy donor and one patient per experiment, so that batch effects were minimized.

The sample consisted of naive CD4+ T cells from blood. The intended sense of this specimen's cell subset or site label: true naive CD4+ T cells. The sequence is built from TRBV27 and TRBJ1-2, and 7 junction bases match TRBD1. This clonotype was obtained from a man aged 18-30 years with type 1 diabetes. The DNA sequence is as follows: TGTGCCAGCAGCTCCGGGACAGTGGGCTATGGCTACACCTTC. It codes for CASSSGTVGYGYTF.